The clone carrying this T cell receptor (beta chain) was seen a few times. Its antigen is as yet unknown. These data belong to a study of T cells after yellow fever vaccination. Study-level results: CD4 and CD8 compartments shared a small share of clonotypes, likely from convergent recombination.

TCRdb recomputed calls from the 5' RACE reads with MiXCR, one row per CDR3 protein. The sample includes hundreds of thousands of distinct CDR3 sequences, roughly 12% seen only once; the top ten take more than 12%. The source was PBMCs, collected on the day of the yellow fever booster vaccination. This clonotype originated in a man aged 25-45 years who received the YFV17D yellow fever vaccine.

CDR3 loop: CASRDPTHYEQYF. The CDR3 DNA sequence: TGTGCCAGCAGGGACCCGACCCACTACGAGCAGTACTTC. This chain connects TRBV6-2 or TRBV6-3 to TRBJ2-7, with D unresolved. The CDR3 runs 13 residues. Germline assignment: CDR1 MNHEY and CDR2 SVGEGT. Trimming left V 6 bases short and J 3 bases short, with 12 bases between.